Below are 10 T cell receptor beta chains sequenced from a single sample in a study of blood T cells in healthy people across ages. Then a second PCR, running about 6 to 12 cycles, was carried out with a sample-barcoded 5' primer and a J-beta primer mix. TCRdb used MiXCR to reprocess the 5' RACE reads, holding one entry per CDR3 protein. The table lists some 1,800,000 distinct CDR3 sequences, more than 35% of them singletons. Sequencing was carried out using blood. The origin of the receptors is a human donor in good health.

V usage is TRBV7-9 and J usage is TRBJ2-7; 8 bases fit TRBD1. This CDR3 spans 15 amino acids. Germline V gene sequence: CDR1 SEHNR, CDR2 FQNEAQ (reference sequence). Trimming removed 5 bases from V and 7 bases from J; junction bases left unmatched: 13. The CDR3: CASSIQGVGAREQYF. CDR3 in DNA: TGTGCCAGCAGCATACAGGGGGTTGGGGCGCGGGAGCAGTACTTC. The full variable domain, completed using reference TRBV7-9 and TRBJ2-7, is DTGVSQNPRHKITKRGQNVTFRCDPISEHNRLYWYRQTLGQGPEFLTYFQNEAQLEKSRLLSDRFSAERPKGSFSTLEIQRTEQGDSAMYLCASSIQGVGAREQYFGPGTRLTVT.

The rearrangement joins TRBV5-1 to TRBJ1-2, with 8 nucleotides matching TRBD1. The trim removed 8 bases at V and 6 bases at J, leaving 15 bases unmatched. The length of the CDR3 is 15 residues. Germline V lookup: CDR1 SGHRS, CDR2 YFSETQ. DNA for the CDR3: TGCGCCAGTGCCGCAGGGGGCGCTTTGACTAATGGCTACACCTTC. The encoded protein is CASAAGGALTNGYTF.

This clonotype turned up a few times. At one of its ends the junction is not consistent with the germline gene, which may arise from a read error. V and J are TRBV6-5 and TRBJ2-7; 7 bases are shared with TRBD1. The CDR3 extends over 14 amino acids. The V gene's germline CDR1 is MNHEY and CDR2 SVGAGI. The CDR3 sequence: CAGSRRDSPYEQYF. The DNA of the CDR3 is TGTGCCGGCAGCCGCCGGGACAGCCCCTACGAGCAGTACTTC.

The CDR3 nucleotides read TGTGCCAGCAGCTTTAGTGGGGCAGGGGCGTACTTC. It is translated as CASSFSGAGAYF. The genes are TRBV7-2 and TRBJ2-5; maybe TRBD1 (6 bases). The CDR3 sequence is 12 residues long. Germline V gene data show CDR1 as SGHTA and CDR2 as FQGNSA. V dropped 3 bases and J dropped 13 bases, with 15 bases sitting between them. The full variable domain, with the rest looked up from reference TRBV7-2 and TRBJ2-5, is GAGVSQSPSNKVTEKGKDVELRCDPISGHTALYWYRQSLGQGLEFLIYFQGNSAPDKSGLPSDRFSAERTGGSVSTLTIQRTQQEDSAVYLCASSFSGAGAYFGPGTRLLVL.

This chain joins TRBV2 and TRBJ2-7; perhaps TRBD1 as D (5 bases). Germline-derived CDR1 and CDR2 are SNHLY and FYNNEI. The CDR3 is 14 residues long. Trimming took off 3 bases at V and 4 bases at J, with 13 bases between the two ends. This chain's CDR3 is CASSDQGTWYEQYF. The CDR3, as DNA: TGTGCCAGCAGTGACCAGGGAACCTGGTACGAGCAGTACTTC.

This clonotype was seen a few times. V usage is TRBV12-3 or TRBV12-4 and J usage is TRBJ2-7; the match to TRBD2 covers 7 bases. The last part of the DNA fits TRBJ2-5 better; the J call may be wrong. The CDR3 runs 13 residues. In nucleotides, the CDR3 is TGTGCCAGCAGTTTCGGGGGGTCGGAGACCCAGTACTTC. Translated: CASSFGGSETQYF.

The chain recombines TRBV5-6 with TRBJ2-7; D is ambiguous. Germline CDR1 SGHDT, CDR2 YYEEEE. CDR3 length: 14 residues. V lost 0 bases, J lost 3 bases, and 10 bases lay in between. CDR3 bases: TGTGCCAGCAGCTTGGCGAATAAGGACTACGAGCAGTACTTC. Its translation is CASSLANKDYEQYF.

The chain couples TRBV5-5 to TRBJ1-6; perhaps TRBD1 as D (6 bases). V dropped 4 bases and J dropped 7 bases, with 12 bases sitting between them. The CDR3 length is 14 residues. Germline V gene lookup returns CDR1 SGHKS and CDR2 YYEKEE (reference sequence). The chain's CDR3 is CASSPETGNSPLHF. CDR3 sequence (DNA): TGTGCCAGCAGCCCGGAAACAGGGAATTCACCCCTCCACTTT.

The CDR3 region is CSVEENNRGEKTQYF. The CDR3 DNA reads TGCAGCGTTGAGGAAAATAACAGGGGAGAAAAGACCCAGTACTTC. This chain joins TRBV29-1 and TRBJ2-5, with 7 bases matching TRBD1. Germline V gives CDR1 SQVTM, CDR2 ANQGSEA. The CDR3 contains 15 residues. V was clipped by 3 bases and J by 6 bases; unmatched bases: 13.

The CDR3 sequence is CSAALAGVMETQYF. The CDR3 DNA reads as TGCAGTGCTGCCCTAGCGGGGGTTATGGAGACCCAGTACTTC. The V call is TRBV20-1, the J call TRBJ2-5, with 10 bases aligning to TRBD2. The CDR3 is 14 amino acids. V was clipped by 5 bases and J by 5 bases; unmatched bases: 8. Per germline, CDR1 DFQATT and CDR2 SNEGSKA (reference sequence).